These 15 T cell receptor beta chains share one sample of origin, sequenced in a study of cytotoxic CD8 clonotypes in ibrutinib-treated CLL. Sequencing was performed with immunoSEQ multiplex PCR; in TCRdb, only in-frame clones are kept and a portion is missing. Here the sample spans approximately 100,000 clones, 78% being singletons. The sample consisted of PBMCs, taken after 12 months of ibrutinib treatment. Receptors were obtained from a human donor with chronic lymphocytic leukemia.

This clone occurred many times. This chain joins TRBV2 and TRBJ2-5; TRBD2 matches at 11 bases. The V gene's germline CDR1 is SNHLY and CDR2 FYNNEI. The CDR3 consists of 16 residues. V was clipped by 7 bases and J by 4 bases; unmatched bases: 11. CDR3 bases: TGTGCCAGCATCCTACTAGCGGGGGCCCTCCGAGAGACCCAGTACTTC. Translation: CASILLAGALRETQYF.

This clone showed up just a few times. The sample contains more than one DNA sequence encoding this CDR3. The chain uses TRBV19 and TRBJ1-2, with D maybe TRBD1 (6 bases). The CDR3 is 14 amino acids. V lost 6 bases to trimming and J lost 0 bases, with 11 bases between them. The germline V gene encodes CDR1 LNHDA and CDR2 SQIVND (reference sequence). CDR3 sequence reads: CASSRGTANYGYTF. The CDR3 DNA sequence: TGTGCCAGTAGCAGGGGCACGGCTAACTATGGCTACACCTTC.

The CDR3 bases are TGTGCCAGCAGTGAAGCTCGAGGGGGCGCAGGCGGGGAGCTGTTTTTT. It specifies CASSEARGGAGGELFF. The chain employs TRBV2 and TRBJ2-2, with TRBD1 matching 7 bases. The germline CDR1 and CDR2 sequences are SNHLY and FYNNEI. J lost 7 bases, V lost 0 bases, and 8 bases had no gene match. This CDR3 region has 16 residues.

The CDR3 DNA sequence: TGTGCCAGCAGTGAATCCACCGGGACAGGGGGCAGTGAGCAGTTCTTC. Encoded protein: CASSESTGTGGSEQFF. This rearrangement joins TRBV25-1 to TRBJ2-1; the match to TRBD1 covers 12 bases. The CDR3 is 16 amino acids. The V gene's germline CDR1 is MGHDK and CDR2 SYGVNS. V lost 1 base and J lost 9; bases outside the gene matches: 7.

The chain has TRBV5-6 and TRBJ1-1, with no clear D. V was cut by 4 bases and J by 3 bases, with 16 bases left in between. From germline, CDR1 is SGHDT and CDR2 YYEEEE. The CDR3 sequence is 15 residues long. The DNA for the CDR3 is TGTGCCAGCAGCATGGCGGTTGAGGTGGACACTGAAGCTTTCTTT. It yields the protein CASSMAVEVDTEAFF.

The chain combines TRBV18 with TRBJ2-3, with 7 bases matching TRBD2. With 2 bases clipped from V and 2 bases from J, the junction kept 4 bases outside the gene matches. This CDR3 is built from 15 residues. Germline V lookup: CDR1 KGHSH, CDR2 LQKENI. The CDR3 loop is CASSPGGGNTDTQYF. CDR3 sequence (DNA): TGTGCCAGCTCACCAGGGGGGGGAAACACAGATACGCAGTATTTT.

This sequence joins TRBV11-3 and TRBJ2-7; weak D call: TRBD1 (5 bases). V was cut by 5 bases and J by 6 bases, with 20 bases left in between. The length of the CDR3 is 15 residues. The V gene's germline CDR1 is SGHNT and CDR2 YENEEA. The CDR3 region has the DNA TGTGCCAGCAGCAACCGCACAGGTTCCCATCGCGAGCAGTACTTC. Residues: CASSNRTGSHREQYF.

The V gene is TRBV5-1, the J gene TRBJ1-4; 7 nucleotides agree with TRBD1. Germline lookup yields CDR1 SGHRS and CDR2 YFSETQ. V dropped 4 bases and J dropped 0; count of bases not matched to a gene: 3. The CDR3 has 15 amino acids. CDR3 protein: CASSLGQATNEKLFF. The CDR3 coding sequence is TGCGCCAGCAGCCTAGGACAGGCAACTAATGAAAAACTGTTTTTT.

The CDR3 DNA sequence: TGTGCCTGGACTCAGGGTGACGTGAACGAGCAGTACTTC. Translating gives CAWTQGDVNEQYF. The chain links TRBV30 to TRBJ2-7; possibly TRBD1 for D (5 bases). Germline assignment: CDR1 GTSNPN and CDR2 SVGIG (reference sequence). V was pared by 4 bases and J by 5 bases, with 15 bases between. The CDR3 totals 13 residues.

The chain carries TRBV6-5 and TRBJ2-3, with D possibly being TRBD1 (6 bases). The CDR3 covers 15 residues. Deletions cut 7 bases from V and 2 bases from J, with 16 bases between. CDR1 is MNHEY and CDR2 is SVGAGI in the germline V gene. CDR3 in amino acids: CASTRNRVLTDTQYF. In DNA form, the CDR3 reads TGTGCCAGCACACGTAACAGGGTCCTCACAGATACGCAGTATTTT.

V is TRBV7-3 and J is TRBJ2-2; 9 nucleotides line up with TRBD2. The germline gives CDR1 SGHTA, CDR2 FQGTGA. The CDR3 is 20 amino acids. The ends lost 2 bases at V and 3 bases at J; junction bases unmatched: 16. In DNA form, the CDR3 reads TGTGCCAGCAGCTTACGGGCTGGGGGCCTAGCGGGGAGCTACACCGGGGAGCTGTTTTTT. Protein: CASSLRAGGLAGSYTGELFF.

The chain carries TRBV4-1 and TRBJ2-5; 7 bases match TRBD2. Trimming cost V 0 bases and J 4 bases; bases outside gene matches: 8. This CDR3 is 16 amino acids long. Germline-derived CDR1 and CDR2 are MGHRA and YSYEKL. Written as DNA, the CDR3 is TGCGCCAGCAGCCAAGAGTGGGGGAGGGGAGGAGAGACCCAGTACTTC. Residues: CASSQEWGRGGETQYF.

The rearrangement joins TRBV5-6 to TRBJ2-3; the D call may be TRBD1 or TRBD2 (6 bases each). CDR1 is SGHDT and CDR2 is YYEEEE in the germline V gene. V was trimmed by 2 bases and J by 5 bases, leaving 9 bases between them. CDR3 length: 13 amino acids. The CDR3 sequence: CASSFRGEDTQYF. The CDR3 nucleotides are TGTGCCAGCAGCTTTAGGGGGGAAGATACGCAGTATTTT.

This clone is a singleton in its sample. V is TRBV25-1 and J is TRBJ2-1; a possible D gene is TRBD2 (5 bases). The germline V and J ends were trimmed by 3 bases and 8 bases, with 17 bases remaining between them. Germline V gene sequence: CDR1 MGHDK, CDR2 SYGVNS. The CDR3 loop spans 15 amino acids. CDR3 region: CASSDLREIGHEQFF. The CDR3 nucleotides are TGTGCCAGCAGTGACTTGAGGGAAATCGGACATGAGCAGTTCTTC.

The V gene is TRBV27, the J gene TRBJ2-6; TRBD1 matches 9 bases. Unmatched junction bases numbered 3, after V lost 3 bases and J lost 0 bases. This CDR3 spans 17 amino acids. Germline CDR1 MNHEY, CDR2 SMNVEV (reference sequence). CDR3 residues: CASSFRDRASGANVLTF. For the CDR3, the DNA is TGTGCCAGCAGTTTCCGGGACAGGGCCTCTGGGGCCAACGTCCTGACTTTC.